Below, 22 T cell receptor beta chains from the same sample are listed, as sequenced in a study of T cell changes during pregnancy in multiple sclerosis. This table comes from immunoSEQ multiplex PCR, and its TCRdb copy is limited to in-frame clones, with some not included. The sample includes approximately 44,000 clones, around 93% of them seen just once. The input for sequencing was CD4+ T cells from peripheral blood mononuclear cells, taken before pregnancy. Receptor source: a female donor with multiple sclerosis, enrolled in a pregnancy study.

The J gene is TRBJ1-4, the V gene TRBV30; D is undetermined. Germline loops: CDR1 GTSNPN, CDR2 SVGIG (reference sequence). The CDR3 runs 13 residues. The V and J ends lost 4 bases and 8 bases respectively, with 14 bases between them. CDR3 bases: TGTGCCTGGAAACTAGGCCCTGGGGAAAAACTGTTTTTT. Translation gives CAWKLGPGEKLFF.

This rearrangement joins TRBV27 to TRBJ2-5, with D perhaps matching TRBD1 (6 bases). Germline-derived CDR1 and CDR2 are MNHEY and SMNVEV (reference sequence). V shed 5 bases and J shed 3 bases, with 10 bases lying between them. The CDR3 totals 13 residues. CDR3: CASSPWTEETQYF. CDR3 nucleotide sequence: TGTGCCAGCAGTCCCTGGACAGAAGAGACCCAGTACTTC.

This chain connects TRBV28 to TRBJ1-4; D unclear. The germline gives CDR1 MDHEN, CDR2 SYDVKM. The length of the CDR3 is 11 residues. V dropped 6 bases and J dropped 14 bases, with 13 bases sitting between them. The DNA for the CDR3 is TGTGCCAGCAGCACAGACCGGCTCCTGTTTTTT. Amino acids: CASSTDRLLFF.

The gene calls are TRBV19 and TRBJ2-6, with a weak D call TRBD2 (5 bases). This CDR3 is 16 amino acids long. V shed 5 bases and J shed 0 bases, with 11 bases lying between them. Germline CDR1 and CDR2: LNHDA and SQIVND (reference sequence). CDR3 sequence: CASSPRGLSGANVLTF. The CDR3 nucleotides are TGTGCCAGTAGTCCCAGAGGGCTCTCTGGGGCCAACGTCCTGACTTTC. Complete variable domain (other parts from reference TRBV19 and TRBJ2-6): DGGITQSPKYLFRKEGQNVTLSCEQNLNHDAMYWYRQDPGQGLRLIYYSQIVNDFQKGDIAEGYSVSREKKESFPLTVTSAQKNPTAFYLCASSPRGLSGANVLTFGAGSRLTVL.

The chain joins TRBV7-2 to TRBJ2-1, with 11 bases identical to TRBD2. V lost 5 bases, J lost 7 bases, and 10 bases stayed unmatched. The germline V gene has CDR1 SGHTA and CDR2 FQGNSA. The CDR3 is 16 residues long. As DNA, the CDR3 is TGTGCCAGCAGCGAAGCGACTAGCGGGGTAGGAAATGAGCAGTTCTTC. Its translation is CASSEATSGVGNEQFF.

This chain uses TRBV13 with TRBJ1-2, with D maybe TRBD1 (5 bases). V was clipped by 3 bases and J by 4 bases, with 9 bases between them. CDR3 size: 13 residues. Germline loops: CDR1 PRHDT, CDR2 FYEKMQ (reference sequence). DNA of the CDR3: TGTGCCAGCAGCTTCGGGGGGGGCTATGGCTACACCTTC. It specifies CASSFGGGYGYTF.

The genes are TRBV30 and TRBJ1-1; 9 bases map to TRBD1. CDR1 is GTSNPN, CDR2 SVGIG, per germline (reference sequence). The CDR3 runs to 13 residues. With 5 bases clipped from V and 4 bases from J, the junction kept 5 bases outside the gene matches. The CDR3 nucleotides read TGTGCCTGGGACAGGGGGGCTCTCACTGAAGCTTTCTTT. Translated, it gives CAWDRGALTEAFF.

The chain is built from TRBV2 and TRBJ2-5; D is unresolved. CDR3 length: 13 residues. V was cut by 3 bases and J by 7 bases, with 12 bases left in between. Germline V gene sequence: CDR1 SNHLY, CDR2 FYNNEI. CDR3 loop: CASSDERVGTQYF. The CDR3 DNA follows: TGTGCCAGCAGTGACGAGCGTGTCGGGACCCAGTACTTC.

V is TRBV29-1 and J is TRBJ2-5, with 7 bases identical to TRBD1. This CDR3 is 13 amino acids long. Per germline, CDR1 SQVTM and CDR2 ANQGSEA. J gave up 2 bases and V 6 bases, and 6 bases lay outside the gene matches. In DNA, the CDR3 is TGCAGCGTGAGGACAGGTCCGCAAGAGACCCAGTACTTC. This codes for CSVRTGPQETQYF.

A single count supports this clone. This rearrangement joins TRBV30 to TRBJ1-1; D is unclear. V was pared by 1 base and J by 0 bases, with 15 bases between. The CDR3 totals 16 residues. Germline loops: CDR1 GTSNPN, CDR2 SVGIG (reference sequence). CDR3 sequence: CAWSAINSYLNTEAFF. DNA for the CDR3: TGTGCCTGGAGTGCAATAAACAGCTATTTGAACACTGAAGCTTTCTTT.

The chain couples TRBV4-2 to TRBJ1-2; 8 nucleotides agree with TRBD1. Looked up from germline, CDR1 is LGHNA and CDR2 is YNFKEQ. V lost 4 bases, J lost 8 bases, and 12 bases stayed unmatched. The CDR3 is 15 amino acids. The CDR3 spells CASSPPQGAARGYTF. CDR3 DNA sequence: TGTGCCAGCAGCCCCCCTCAGGGGGCGGCAAGAGGCTACACCTTC.

J is TRBJ2-3 and V is TRBV30, with 10 bases fitting TRBD2. The germline V gene has CDR1 GTSNPN and CDR2 SVGIG (reference sequence). The CDR3 loop spans 10 amino acids. For the CDR3, the DNA is TGTAGCGGGGGGGCAGATACGCAGTATTTT. Translating it yields CSGGADTQYF.

This chain uses TRBV27 with TRBJ1-3; D remains ambiguous. Germline V gene lookup returns CDR1 MNHEY and CDR2 SMNVEV (reference sequence). The V gene lost 5 bases and the J gene lost 0 bases, with 5 bases spanning the gap. This CDR3 spans 13 amino acids. The CDR3, as DNA: TGTGCCAGCAGTGAGATCTCTGGAAACACCATATATTTT. The encoded protein is CASSEISGNTIYF.

This clone was seen a single time. The genes are TRBV5-1 and TRBJ1-4, with D possibly TRBD1 on 6 matching bases. CDR1 and CDR2 from the germline V gene are SGHRS and YFSETQ. There are 14 residues in the CDR3. V gave up 4 bases and J gave up 7 bases, with 14 bases separating them. The chain's CDR3 is CASSPGGAGEKLFF. For the CDR3, the DNA is TGCGCCAGCAGCCCGGGGGGGGCGGGTGAAAAACTGTTTTTT.

In its sample, this clone was seen once. The V call is TRBV7-5, the J call TRBJ1-1; the listed D gene, TRBD1, was not tested against the DNA. TRBV7-5 is classified as a pseudogene. The CDR3 consists of 14 residues. In DNA form, the CDR3 reads TGTGTCAGAAGCCCTTCTACAGGGGACACTGAAGCTTTCTTT. Translating it yields CVRSPSTGDTEAFF.

The rearrangement joins TRBV18 to TRBJ1-1; TRBD1 agrees at 8 bases. CDR3 length: 15 amino acids. CDR1 and CDR2 (germline): KGHSH, LQKENI. Unmatched junction bases numbered 12, after V lost 2 bases and J lost 10 bases. CDR3 coding DNA: TGTGCCAGCTCACCAACCGTTGGACAGGGCAGGGGAGCTTTCTTT. Its translation: CASSPTVGQGRGAFF. Using reference TRBV18 and TRBJ1-1 for the parts outside the CDR3, the full variable domain is NAGVMQNPRHLVRRRGQEARLRCSPMKGHSHVYWYRQLPEEGLKFMVYLQKENIIDESGMPKERFSAEFPKEGPSILRIQQVVRGDSAAYFCASSPTVGQGRGAFFGQGTRLTVV.

This clone has a single count. CDR3 DNA: TGTGCCAGCAGCGGCAGGGGACGAAATGAGCAGTTCTTC. The encoded protein is CASSGRGRNEQFF. This sequence joins TRBV7-2 and TRBJ2-1; a weak D match, TRBD1 (6 bases). Trimming pared 5 bases from V and 7 bases from J, leaving 12 bases between. The CDR3 extends over 13 amino acids. Germline V gene lookup returns CDR1 SGHTA and CDR2 FQGNSA.

The V and J genes are TRBV9 and TRBJ1-4, with a weak D call TRBD1 (5 bases). V lost 4 bases to trimming and J lost 3 bases, with 19 bases between them. Germline V gives CDR1 SGDLS, CDR2 YYNGEE. There are 17 residues in the CDR3. The CDR3 sequence: CASSLGEKTASNEKLFF. CDR3 bases: TGTGCCAGCAGCCTAGGGGAAAAGACAGCATCTAATGAAAAACTGTTTTTT.

The rearrangement joins TRBV7-9 to TRBJ2-1, with 11 bases that match TRBD2. This CDR3 has 17 residues. From germline, CDR1 is SEHNR and CDR2 FQNEAQ (reference sequence). V dropped 4 bases and J dropped 7; count of bases not matched to a gene: 12. In nucleotides, the CDR3 is TGTGCCAGCAGCTCTTTAGCTAGCGGGGGGCCGTGGAATGAGCAGTTCTTC. It yields the protein CASSSLASGGPWNEQFF.

The chain links TRBV5-1 to TRBJ1-1; D possibly corresponds to TRBD1 (5 bases). The CDR3 has 14 residues. In germline, CDR1 is SGHRS, CDR2 YFSETQ. Trimming left V 0 bases short and J 3 bases short, with 9 bases between. The CDR3 bases are TGCGCCAGCAGCTTGGGTCAGGGCTACACTGAAGCTTTCTTT. Amino acids: CASSLGQGYTEAFF. The full variable domain, rest sourced from reference TRBV5-1 and TRBJ1-1, is KAGVTQTPRYLIKTRGQQVTLSCSPISGHRSVSWYQQTPGQGLQFLFEYFSETQRNKGNFPGRFSGRQFSNSRSEMNVSTLELGDSALYLCASSLGQGYTEAFFGQGTRLTVV.

V is TRBV19 and J is TRBJ2-5; 10 bases are a match to TRBD1. Trimming cost V 4 bases and J 5 bases; bases outside gene matches: 4. The CDR3 runs 14 residues. Per germline, CDR1 LNHDA and CDR2 SQIVND (reference sequence). The CDR3 loop reads CASSRGQGGETQYF. Here the CDR3 DNA reads TGTGCCAGTAGTAGAGGACAGGGGGGCGAGACCCAGTACTTC.

This chain uses TRBV29-1 with TRBJ1-2; D not certain. Trimming took 6 bases from V and 8 from J, leaving 13 bases between them. The germline gives CDR1 SQVTM, CDR2 ANQGSEA. This CDR3 is 11 amino acids long. For the CDR3, the DNA is TGCAGCGTGAACTATTCCCGGGGCTACACCTTC. This sequence encodes CSVNYSRGYTF.